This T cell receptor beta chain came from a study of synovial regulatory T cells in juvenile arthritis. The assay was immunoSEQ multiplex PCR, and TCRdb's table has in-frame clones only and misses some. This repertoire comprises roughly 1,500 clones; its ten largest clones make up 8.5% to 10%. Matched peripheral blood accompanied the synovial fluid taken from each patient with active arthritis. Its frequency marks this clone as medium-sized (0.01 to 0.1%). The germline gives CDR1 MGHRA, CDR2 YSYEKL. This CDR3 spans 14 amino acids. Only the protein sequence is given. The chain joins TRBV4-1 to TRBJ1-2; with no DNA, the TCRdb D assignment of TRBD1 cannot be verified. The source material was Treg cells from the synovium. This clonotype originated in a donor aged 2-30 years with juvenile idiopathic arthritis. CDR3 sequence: CASSQADTGYGYTF.